This T cell receptor (beta chain) was identified in a study of Graves' ophthalmopathy and Graves' hyperthyroidism. Amplified TCR beta CDR3 regions were obtained using RNA transcripts as template. Scientists carried out first-round RT-PCR using HTBI primers and then a second-round multiplex PCR. TCRdb re-analysed the multiplex PCR reads in MiXCR, keeping a single row per CDR3 protein. The sample contains about 700,000 distinct CDR3 sequences, about 44% of which appear only once. The CDR3 is 13 residues long. Looked up from germline, CDR1 is LNHDA and CDR2 is SQIVND (reference sequence). V was pared by 0 bases and J by 2 bases, with 4 bases between.

V usage is TRBV19 and J usage is TRBJ1-2, with D unresolved. The sample taken for sequencing was peripheral blood. The receptor was isolated from an adult man with Graves' ophthalmopathy. The CDR3 DNA reads TGTGCCAGTAGTATAGAAGTCAACTATGGCTACACCTTC. It translates to CASSIEVNYGYTF.